The TCR beta chain under discussion was sequenced for a study of PD-1 blockade in classical Hodgkin lymphoma. Points from the study as a whole: Newly diagnosed patients had baseline TCR diversity that was reportedly lower than that of healthy donors.

Notes on this clone: Its target is unknown.

From germline, CDR1 is MDHEN and CDR2 SYDVKM. V lost 10 bases, J lost 5 bases, and 5 bases stayed unmatched. The CDR3 is made up of 12 amino acids. Time point indicated: cycle 4 day 1 (C4D1), after five to seven weeks of nivolumab. Relapse was seen in all patients after autologous stem cell transplantation, and brentuximab vedotin exposure was variable. CD4+ T cells were purified from thawed PBMCs by magnetic negative selection. Here immunoSEQ multiplex PCR was the method, and the copy in TCRdb shows in-frame clones only, minus some. The data hold more than 9,000 clones, with roughly 72% observed a single time.

This TCR derives from a human donor with classical Hodgkin lymphoma. The chain links TRBV28 to TRBJ2-1; 7 nucleotides agree with TRBD1. The sequences come from CD4+ T cells from blood, collected before the fourth cycle of nivolumab. CDR3 amino acids: CAIRDRDNEQFF. The CDR3 bases are TGTGCCATCCGGGACAGAGACAATGAGCAGTTCTTC.